This is a list of T cell receptor beta chains from one sample in a study of Ad26.COV2.S vaccination and SARS-CoV-2 variants. Measured with immunoSEQ multiplex PCR; TCRdb has only the in-frame clones, and not every one. There are roughly 680,000 clones in the sample; around 92% occur only once, and around 1.5% lies in the top ten. The source was peripheral blood, collected in a trial of Ad26.COV2.S vaccine versus placebo. These TCRs come from a person aged 18-65 years who received the Ad26.COV2.S COVID-19 vaccine or a placebo. Each CDR3 is given with its conserved first and last residue. D genes are given only for firm matches. Clone sizes are given selectively: once, few, many, or a class where the clone is expanded.

clone_size: NA
v_call: TRBV19
d_call: TRBD1
j_call: TRBJ2-7
cdr3_aa: CASRPGQGTQEQYF
cdr3_nt: TGTGCCAGTAGACCAGGACAGGGTACACAGGAGCAGTACTTC

clone_size: NA
v_call: TRBV3-1/TRBV3-2
d_call: TRBD1
j_call: TRBJ1-2
cdr3_aa: CASSQGSQGVTGNYGYTF
cdr3_nt: TGTGCCAGCAGCCAAGGCTCGCAGGGGGTGACAGGGAACTATGGCTACACCTTC

clone_size: NA
v_call: TRBV30
d_call: NA
j_call: TRBJ2-5
cdr3_aa: CAWSVTLGQETQYF
cdr3_nt: TGTGCCTGGAGTGTGACCCTCGGCCAAGAGACCCAGTACTTC

clone_size: NA
v_call: TRBV6-5
d_call: TRBD2
j_call: TRBJ2-7
cdr3_aa: CASSYVSASGDYEQYF
cdr3_nt: TGTGCCAGCAGTTACGTTTCGGCTAGCGGGGACTACGAGCAGTACTTC

clone_size: NA
v_call: TRBV28
d_call: NA
j_call: TRBJ1-6
cdr3_aa: CASSLGGLNSPLHF
cdr3_nt: TGTGCCAGCAGCCTCGGGGGGCTCAATTCACCCCTCCACTTT

clone_size: NA
v_call: TRBV10-3
d_call: TRBD1
j_call: TRBJ2-1
cdr3_aa: CATSVTTGQREQFF
cdr3_nt: TGTGCCACCTCCGTAACGACAGGGCAGAGAGAGCAGTTCTTC

clone_size: once
v_call: TRBV19
d_call: TRBD2
j_call: TRBJ2-1
cdr3_aa: CASSGQLGASGGPSYNEQFF
cdr3_nt: TGTGCCAGTAGTGGACAGTTGGGGGCTAGCGGGGGTCCTTCCTACAATGAGCAGTTCTTC

clone_size: NA
v_call: TRBV29-1
d_call: NA
j_call: TRBJ2-5
cdr3_aa: CSVEAGGRETQYF
cdr3_nt: TGCAGCGTTGAAGCCGGAGGGAGAGAGACCCAGTACTTC

clone_size: NA
v_call: TRBV7-2
d_call: TRBD1
j_call: TRBJ1-1
cdr3_aa: CASSSTRQGAFF
cdr3_nt: TGTGCCAGCAGCTCGACCCGACAGGGAGCTTTCTTT

clone_size: once
v_call: TRBV7-2
d_call: TRBD1
j_call: TRBJ1-1
cdr3_aa: CATKDREGTEAFF
cdr3_nt: TGTGCCACTAAGGACAGGGAAGGTACTGAAGCTTTCTTT

clone_size: NA
v_call: TRBV30
d_call: TRBD1
j_call: TRBJ1-2
cdr3_aa: CAWSAIRQGGGYTF
cdr3_nt: TGTGCCTGGAGTGCCATCAGACAGGGCGGTGGCTACACCTTC

clone_size: NA
v_call: TRBV18
d_call: TRBD1
j_call: TRBJ1-5
cdr3_aa: CASSPTGDQPQHF
cdr3_nt: TGTGCCAGCTCACCAACAGGGGATCAGCCCCAGCATTTT

clone_size: NA
v_call: TRBV11-2
d_call: TRBD2
j_call: TRBJ2-7
cdr3_aa: CASSPSGRLYEQYF
cdr3_nt: TGTGCCAGCAGCCCTAGCGGGAGGTTGTACGAGCAGTACTTC

clone_size: NA
v_call: TRBV7-9
d_call: NA
j_call: TRBJ1-3
cdr3_aa: CASSLVQNSGNTIYF
cdr3_nt: TGTGCCAGCAGCTTAGTACAGAACTCTGGAAACACCATATATTTT

clone_size: NA
v_call: TRBV11-2
d_call: TRBD1
j_call: TRBJ1-4
cdr3_aa: CASTPGQGYEKLFF
cdr3_nt: TGTGCCAGCACCCCGGGACAGGGGTACGAAAAACTGTTTTTT

clone_size: NA
v_call: TRBV2
d_call: NA
j_call: TRBJ2-7
cdr3_aa: CASSAGFSREQYF
cdr3_nt: TGTGCCAGCAGTGCCGGGTTCTCGCGCGAGCAGTACTTC

clone_size: once
v_call: TRBV5-1
d_call: NA
j_call: TRBJ2-7
cdr3_aa: CASRPFLAGGGNEQYF
cdr3_nt: TGCGCCAGCAGACCCTTTCTCGCAGGAGGGGGGAACGAGCAGTACTTC

clone_size: NA
v_call: TRBV4-3
d_call: TRBD1
j_call: TRBJ2-1
cdr3_aa: CASSATGGDYNEQFF
cdr3_nt: TGCGCCAGCAGCGCGACAGGGGGTGACTACAATGAGCAGTTCTTC

clone_size: NA
v_call: TRBV7-2
d_call: NA
j_call: TRBJ2-2
cdr3_aa: CASSFPTVTGELFF
cdr3_nt: TGTGCCAGCAGCTTCCCGACAGTCACCGGGGAGCTGTTTTTT

clone_size: once
v_call: TRBV7-2
d_call: NA
j_call: TRBJ2-7
cdr3_aa: CASSSNWAYEQYF
cdr3_nt: TGTGCCAGCAGCTCAAACTGGGCCTACGAGCAGTACTTC

clone_size: once
v_call: TRBV5-1
d_call: TRBD1
j_call: TRBJ2-1
cdr3_aa: CASRLDRGIYNEQFF
cdr3_nt: TGCGCCAGCAGACTGGACAGGGGCATCTACAATGAGCAGTTCTTC

clone_size: NA
v_call: TRBV18
d_call: TRBD1
j_call: TRBJ1-2
cdr3_aa: CASSPPLGQTNYGYTF
cdr3_nt: TGTGCCAGCTCACCACCGTTGGGACAGACTAACTATGGCTACACCTTC

clone_size: NA
v_call: TRBV5-1
d_call: NA
j_call: TRBJ2-2
cdr3_aa: CASSLGAGDTGELFF
cdr3_nt: TGCGCCAGCAGCTTGGGGGCAGGGGACACCGGGGAGCTGTTTTTT

clone_size: NA
v_call: TRBV19
d_call: TRBD1
j_call: TRBJ1-1
cdr3_aa: CASSVQGANTEAFF
cdr3_nt: TGTGCCAGTAGTGTACAGGGGGCTAACACTGAAGCTTTCTTT

clone_size: NA
v_call: TRBV4-2
d_call: NA
j_call: TRBJ2-7
cdr3_aa: CASSQDGARTTYEQYF
cdr3_nt: TGTGCCAGCAGCCAAGATGGGGCACGAACCACCTACGAGCAGTACTTC

clone_size: NA
v_call: TRBV7-9
d_call: NA
j_call: TRBJ1-5
cdr3_aa: CASSLGAGENNQPQHF
cdr3_nt: TGTGCCAGCAGCTTAGGAGCAGGGGAGAACAATCAGCCCCAGCATTTT

clone_size: NA
v_call: TRBV5-4
d_call: NA
j_call: TRBJ2-1
cdr3_aa: CASSPGGNEQFF
cdr3_nt: TGTGCCAGCAGCCCAGGGGGGAATGAGCAGTTCTTC

clone_size: NA
v_call: TRBV7-9
d_call: TRBD2
j_call: TRBJ2-1
cdr3_aa: CASSSALAGAYNEQFF
cdr3_nt: TGTGCCAGCAGCTCCGCGCTAGCGGGAGCCTACAATGAGCAGTTCTTC

clone_size: NA
v_call: TRBV7-9
d_call: NA
j_call: TRBJ2-5
cdr3_aa: CASRRVQYF
cdr3_nt: TGTGCCAGCCGACGGGTCCAGTACTTC

clone_size: NA
v_call: TRBV11-2
d_call: NA
j_call: TRBJ1-3
cdr3_aa: CASSVQGAGNTIYF
cdr3_nt: TGTGCCAGCAGCGTACAAGGAGCAGGAAACACCATATATTTT

clone_size: NA
v_call: TRBV10-3
d_call: TRBD1
j_call: TRBJ1-1
cdr3_aa: CAISRQGAGNTEAFF
cdr3_nt: TGTGCCATCAGCCGACAGGGCGCGGGGAACACTGAAGCTTTCTTT

clone_size: NA
v_call: TRBV6-1
d_call: NA
j_call: TRBJ2-7
cdr3_aa: CASSEAFLYEQYF
cdr3_nt: TGTGCCAGCAGTGAAGCATTCCTTTACGAGCAGTACTTC

clone_size: once
v_call: TRBV15
d_call: NA
j_call: TRBJ1-4
cdr3_aa: CATSREVRQGGGKLFF
cdr3_nt: TGTGCCACCAGCAGAGAGGTACGGCAGGGCGGTGGAAAACTGTTTTTT

clone_size: NA
v_call: TRBV4-1
d_call: TRBD2
j_call: TRBJ2-3
cdr3_aa: CASSQEGLAGASTDTQYF
cdr3_nt: TGCGCCAGCAGCCAAGAGGGACTAGCGGGGGCTAGCACAGATACGCAGTATTTT

clone_size: NA
v_call: TRBV11-2
d_call: NA
j_call: TRBJ1-2
cdr3_aa: CASTRRDYGYTF
cdr3_nt: TGTGCCAGCACCCGGAGGGACTATGGCTACACCTTC

clone_size: once
v_call: TRBV7-9
d_call: TRBD2
j_call: TRBJ2-2
cdr3_aa: CASSSRTRRESGTGELFF
cdr3_nt: TGTGCCAGCAGCTCAAGGACTAGGCGGGAGTCAGGGACCGGGGAGCTGTTTTTT

clone_size: NA
v_call: TRBV5-4
d_call: NA
j_call: TRBJ1-1
cdr3_aa: CASSSDSGFEAFF
cdr3_nt: TGTGCCAGCAGCTCTGACTCGGGTTTTGAAGCTTTCTTT

clone_size: few
v_call: TRBV5-4
d_call: TRBD2
j_call: TRBJ2-2
cdr3_aa: CASSFLAGGPGTGELFF
cdr3_nt: TGTGCCAGCAGCTTCCTAGCGGGGGGGCCCGGCACCGGGGAGCTGTTTTTT

clone_size: NA
v_call: TRBV6-1
d_call: NA
j_call: TRBJ1-5
cdr3_aa: CASSWTEDQPQHF
cdr3_nt: TGTGCCAGCAGTTGGACGGAAGATCAGCCCCAGCATTTT

clone_size: NA
v_call: TRBV2
d_call: TRBD1
j_call: TRBJ1-2
cdr3_aa: CANSGQGAGGYTF
cdr3_nt: TGTGCCAACTCTGGACAGGGGGCCGGTGGCTACACCTTC

clone_size: NA
v_call: TRBV4-3
d_call: NA
j_call: TRBJ1-2
cdr3_aa: CASSPHESFKGYTF
cdr3_nt: TGCGCCAGCAGTCCCCATGAGTCGTTTAAGGGCTACACCTTC

clone_size: NA
v_call: TRBV5-1
d_call: NA
j_call: TRBJ1-2
cdr3_aa: CASRWDTDGYTF
cdr3_nt: TGCGCCAGCAGGTGGGACACTGATGGCTACACCTTC

clone_size: NA
v_call: TRBV5-1
d_call: TRBD2
j_call: TRBJ2-7
cdr3_aa: CASSLGVGTSGRVYEQYF
cdr3_nt: TGCGCCAGCAGCTTGGGGGTCGGGACTAGCGGGAGAGTATACGAGCAGTACTTC

clone_size: NA
v_call: TRBV4-1
d_call: TRBD2
j_call: TRBJ2-4
cdr3_aa: CASSLPPREGKTKNIQYF
cdr3_nt: TGCGCCAGCAGCCTCCCTCCCAGGGAGGGTAAGACCAAAAACATTCAGTACTTC

clone_size: once
v_call: TRBV5-8
d_call: NA
j_call: TRBJ2-7
cdr3_aa: CASKFRGSSYEQYF
cdr3_nt: TGTGCCAGCAAGTTCCGGGGAAGCTCCTACGAGCAGTACTTC

clone_size: NA
v_call: TRBV2
d_call: TRBD1
j_call: TRBJ2-7
cdr3_aa: CASSIGGGGNEQYF
cdr3_nt: TGTGCCAGCTCCATAGGGGGCGGCGGCAACGAGCAGTACTTC

clone_size: once
v_call: TRBV2
d_call: NA
j_call: TRBJ1-1
cdr3_aa: CASRFSGNTEAFF
cdr3_nt: TGTGCCAGCCGCTTCTCGGGGAACACTGAAGCTTTCTTT

clone_size: NA
v_call: TRBV12-3/TRBV12-4
d_call: NA
j_call: TRBJ2-1
cdr3_aa: CASLAPGVLEQFF
cdr3_nt: TGTGCCAGCTTAGCCCCAGGGGTCTTGGAGCAGTTCTTC

clone_size: NA
v_call: TRBV6-5
d_call: NA
j_call: TRBJ2-7
cdr3_aa: CASSYSSAASYEQYF
cdr3_nt: TGTGCCAGCAGTTACAGCTCAGCGGCCTCCTACGAGCAGTACTTC

clone_size: few
v_call: TRBV27
d_call: NA
j_call: TRBJ1-1
cdr3_aa: CASSRPDHTEAFF
cdr3_nt: TGTGCCAGCAGTCGCCCGGATCACACTGAAGCTTTCTTT

clone_size: NA
v_call: TRBV25-1
d_call: NA
j_call: TRBJ1-4
cdr3_aa: CASSEWEGEKLFF
cdr3_nt: TGTGCCAGCAGTGAATGGGAAGGCGAAAAACTGTTTTTT

clone_size: NA
v_call: TRBV30
d_call: TRBD1
j_call: TRBJ2-2
cdr3_aa: CAWSEIRDSFTGELFF
cdr3_nt: TGTGCCTGGAGTGAAATCCGGGACAGTTTTACCGGGGAGCTGTTTTTT

clone_size: NA
v_call: TRBV12-3/TRBV12-4
d_call: NA
j_call: TRBJ1-2
cdr3_aa: CASSLKGGGGYTF
cdr3_nt: TGTGCCAGCAGTTTGAAAGGGGGGGGTGGCTACACCTTC

clone_size: NA
v_call: TRBV7-2
d_call: NA
j_call: TRBJ1-6
cdr3_aa: CASSLAWGASNSPLHF
cdr3_nt: TGTGCCAGCAGCTTAGCTTGGGGGGCAAGCAATTCACCCCTCCACTTT

clone_size: NA
v_call: TRBV6-4
d_call: TRBD1
j_call: TRBJ1-5
cdr3_aa: CASRRRDSHQPQHF
cdr3_nt: TGTGCCAGCAGACGCCGGGACAGCCATCAGCCCCAGCATTTT